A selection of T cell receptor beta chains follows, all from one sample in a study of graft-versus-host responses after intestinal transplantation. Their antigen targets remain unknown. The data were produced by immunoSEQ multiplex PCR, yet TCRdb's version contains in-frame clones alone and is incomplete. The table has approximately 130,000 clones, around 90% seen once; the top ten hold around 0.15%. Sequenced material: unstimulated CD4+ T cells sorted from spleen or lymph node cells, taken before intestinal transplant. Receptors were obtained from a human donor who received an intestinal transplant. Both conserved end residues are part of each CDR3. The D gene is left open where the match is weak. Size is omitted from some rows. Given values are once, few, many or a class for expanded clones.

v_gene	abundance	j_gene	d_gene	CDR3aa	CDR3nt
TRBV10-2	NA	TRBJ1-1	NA	CASRVRDSTGEAFF	TGCGCCAGCAGAGTGAGGGACTCAACAGGGGAAGCTTTCTTT
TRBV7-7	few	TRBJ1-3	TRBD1	CASSAGQGYSGNTIYF	TGTGCCAGCAGCGCGGGACAGGGTTACTCTGGAAACACCATATATTTT
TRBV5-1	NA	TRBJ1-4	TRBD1	CASSLAGTDSTNEKLFF	TGCGCCAGCAGCTTGGCCGGGACAGACTCAACTAATGAAAAACTGTTTTTT
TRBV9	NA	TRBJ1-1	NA	CASSVSPMNTEAFF	TGTGCCAGCAGCGTGTCACCCATGAACACTGAAGCTTTCTTT
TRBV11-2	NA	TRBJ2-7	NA	CASSLGAATGIEEQYF	TGTGCCAGCAGCTTAGGGGCAGCGACGGGGATAGAAGAGCAGTACTTC
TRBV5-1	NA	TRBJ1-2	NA	CASSSSFFDNYGYTF	TGCGCCAGCAGCTCTTCGTTTTTCGACAATTATGGCTACACCTTC
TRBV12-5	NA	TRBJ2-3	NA	CASGLGHRVRGPTQYF	TGTGCTAGTGGTTTAGGGCATCGCGTGAGAGGTCCAACGCAGTATTTT
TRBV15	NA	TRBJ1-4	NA	CATTSGTNEKLFF	TGTGCCACCACGTCCGGAACTAATGAAAAACTGTTTTTT
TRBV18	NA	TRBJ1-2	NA	CASSPPGGVGYTF	TGTGCCAGCTCACCACCGGGGGGGGTTGGCTACACCTTC
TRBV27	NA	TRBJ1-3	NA	CASGGSGGNTIYF	TGTGCCAGCGGGGGCTCGGGAGGAAACACCATATATTTT
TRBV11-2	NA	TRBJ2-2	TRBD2	CASNHLSRGLAGGTGELFF	TGTGCCAGCAACCACCTCTCTCGGGGCCTAGCGGGGGGAACCGGGGAGCTGTTTTTT
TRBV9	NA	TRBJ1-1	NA	CASSVVGAGTEAFF	TGTGCCAGCAGCGTAGTGGGGGCTGGAACTGAAGCTTTCTTT
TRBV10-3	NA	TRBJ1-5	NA	CAISERGHVSNQPQHF	TGTGCCATCAGTGAGCGAGGACACGTTAGCAATCAGCCCCAGCATTTT
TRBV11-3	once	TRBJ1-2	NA	CASSSSGYYGYTF	TGTGCCAGCAGCTCGTCAGGGTACTATGGCTACACCTTC
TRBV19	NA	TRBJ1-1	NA	CASSYGPMNTEAFF	TGTGCCAGTAGTTACGGACCGATGAACACTGAAGCTTTCTTT
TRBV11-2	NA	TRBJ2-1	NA	CASSSGHTGGGGEQFF	TGTGCCAGCAGCTCAGGGCACACAGGGGGAGGGGGTGAGCAGTTCTTC
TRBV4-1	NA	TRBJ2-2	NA	CASSQYPLRRAGTGELFF	TGCGCCAGCAGCCAATACCCACTCAGAAGAGCTGGCACCGGGGAGCTGTTTTTT
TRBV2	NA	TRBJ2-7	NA	CASRGPGHARIYEQYF	TGTGCCAGCAGAGGCCCCGGACACGCGAGAATTTACGAGCAGTACTTC
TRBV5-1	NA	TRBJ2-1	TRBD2	CASSLLAGGLNEQFF	TGCGCCAGCAGCTTACTAGCGGGGGGCCTCAATGAGCAGTTCTTC
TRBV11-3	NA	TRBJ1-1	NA	CASSSAQRYSEAFF	TGTGCCAGCAGCAGCGCCCAAAGGTACTCTGAAGCTTTCTTT
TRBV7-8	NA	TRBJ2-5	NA	CASSTTGLASETQYF	TGTGCCAGCAGCACCACCGGGCTAGCGTCGGAGACCCAGTACTTC
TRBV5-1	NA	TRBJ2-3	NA	CASSQGGTGDTQYF	TGCGCCAGCAGCCAGGGAGGAACAGGGGATACGCAGTATTTT
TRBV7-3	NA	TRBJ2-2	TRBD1	CASRTGTANTGELFF	TGTGCCAGCAGAACCGGGACAGCGAACACCGGGGAGCTGTTTTTT
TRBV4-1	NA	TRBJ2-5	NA	CASSLLASETQYF	TGCGCCAGCAGCCTTTTAGCCTCAGAGACCCAGTACTTC
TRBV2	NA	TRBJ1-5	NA	CASSDRVGNQPQHF	TGTGCCAGCAGTGACAGGGTGGGTAATCAGCCCCAGCATTTT
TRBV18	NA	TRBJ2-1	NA	CASSPSRNEQFF	TGTGCCAGCTCACCGTCCCGGAATGAGCAGTTCTTC
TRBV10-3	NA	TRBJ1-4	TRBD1	CAISLSTGKSEKLFF	TGTGCCATCAGCCTCTCGACAGGGAAGTCTGAAAAACTGTTTTTT
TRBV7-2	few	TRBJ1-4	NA	CASSFMAGAGEKLFF	TGTGCCAGCAGCTTCATGGCCGGGGCGGGTGAAAAACTGTTTTTT
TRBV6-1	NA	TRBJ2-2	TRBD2	CASSEAGGTGELFF	TGTGCCAGCAGTGAGGCGGGGGGCACCGGGGAGCTGTTTTTT
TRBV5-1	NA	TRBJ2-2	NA	CASSFYRETGELFF	TGCGCCAGCAGCTTCTACAGGGAAACCGGGGAGCTGTTTTTT
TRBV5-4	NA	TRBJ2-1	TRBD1	CASSSYRQGNEQFF	TGTGCCAGCAGCAGTTACAGACAGGGGAATGAGCAGTTCTTC
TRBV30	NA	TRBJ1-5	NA	CAWSPLTGGQPQHF	TGTGCCTGGAGTCCCCTGACAGGTGGACAGCCCCAGCATTTT
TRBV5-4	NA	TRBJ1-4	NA	CASSSTSGNREKLFF	TGTGCCAGCAGCTCCACCTCAGGGAATCGGGAAAAACTGTTTTTT
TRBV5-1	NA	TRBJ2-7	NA	CASSLDNYEQYF	TGCGCCAGCAGCTTGGACAACTACGAGCAGTACTTC
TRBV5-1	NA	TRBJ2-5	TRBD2	CASSLPSGAVETQYF	TGCGCCAGCAGCTTGCCTAGCGGGGCGGTGGAGACCCAGTACTTC
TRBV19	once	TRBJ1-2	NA	CASSMSLQGSNYGYTF	TGTGCCAGTAGTATGTCCCTCCAGGGTTCTAACTATGGCTACACCTTC
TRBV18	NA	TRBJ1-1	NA	CASSPQGNTEAFF	TGTGCCAGCTCACCTCAAGGGAACACTGAAGCTTTCTTT
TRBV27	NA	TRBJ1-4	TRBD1	CASSYSGDSEKLFF	TGTGCCAGCAGTTACTCGGGGGACAGTGAAAAACTGTTTTTT
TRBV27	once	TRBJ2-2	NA	CASSLVVAGELFF	TGTGCCAGCAGTTTAGTGGTTGCCGGGGAGCTGTTTTTT
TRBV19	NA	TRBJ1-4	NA	CASSTVQGPRNEKLFF	TGTGCCAGTAGTACAGTTCAGGGACCGAGGAATGAAAAACTGTTTTTT
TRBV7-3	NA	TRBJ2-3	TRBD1	CASSETGGRRDTQYF	TGTGCCAGCAGCGAGACAGGGGGCCGGAGGGATACGCAGTATTTT
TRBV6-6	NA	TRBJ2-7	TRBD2	CASSYLAGHYEQYF	TGTGCCAGCAGTTACCTAGCGGGGCACTACGAGCAGTACTTC
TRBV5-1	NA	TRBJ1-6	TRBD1	CASSSMTGAGSPLHF	TGCGCCAGCAGCTCGATGACAGGGGCAGGTTCACCCCTCCACTTT
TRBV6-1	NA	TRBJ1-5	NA	CASSEALLGLGTALQPQHF	TGTGCCAGCAGTGAAGCGCTTCTCGGCTTGGGGACCGCCCTTCAGCCCCAGCATTTT
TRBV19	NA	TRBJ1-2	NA	CASSSGPDSGDGYTF	TGTGCCAGTAGTTCCGGGCCAGACTCGGGGGATGGCTACACCTTC
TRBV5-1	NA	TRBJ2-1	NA	CASRVTGLVNEQFF	TGCGCCAGCAGAGTGACAGGACTAGTAAATGAGCAGTTCTTC
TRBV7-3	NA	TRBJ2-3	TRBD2	CASSLWTSGGTDTQYF	TGTGCCAGCAGCTTATGGACTAGCGGGGGGACAGATACGCAGTATTTT
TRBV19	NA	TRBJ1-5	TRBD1	CASSIVQGSNQPQHF	TGTGCCAGTAGTATCGTACAGGGGAGCAATCAGCCCCAGCATTTT
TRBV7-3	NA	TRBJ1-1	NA	CASKRQENTEAFF	TGTGCCAGCAAACGACAGGAGAACACTGAAGCTTTCTTT
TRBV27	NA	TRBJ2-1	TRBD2	CASSPLAGVYNEQFF	TGTGCCAGCAGTCCGCTAGCGGGGGTATACAATGAGCAGTTCTTC
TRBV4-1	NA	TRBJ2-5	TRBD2	CASTRRLAGEETQYF	TGCGCCAGCACCCGCAGGCTAGCGGGGGAAGAGACCCAGTACTTC
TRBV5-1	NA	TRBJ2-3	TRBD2	CASSSDSGGAADTQYF	TGCGCCAGCAGCTCAGATAGCGGGGGGGCCGCAGATACGCAGTATTTT
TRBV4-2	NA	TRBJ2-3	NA	CASSQNPRADTQYF	TGTGCCAGCAGCCAGAACCCGAGGGCAGATACGCAGTATTTT
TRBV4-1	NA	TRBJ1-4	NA	CASSQTGVYEKLFF	TGCGCCAGCAGCCAGACAGGAGTATACGAAAAACTGTTTTTT
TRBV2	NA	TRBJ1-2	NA	CASSEGGVGGGANYGYTF	TGTGCCAGCAGTGAAGGGGGGGTCGGTGGGGGGGCTAACTATGGCTACACCTTC
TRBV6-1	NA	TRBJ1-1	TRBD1	CASRRQGNTEAFF	TGTGCCAGCAGGAGACAGGGGAACACTGAAGCTTTCTTT
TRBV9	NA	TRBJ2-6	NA	CASSVAGEGGANVLTF	TGTGCCAGCAGCGTAGCAGGGGAAGGAGGGGCCAACGTCCTGACTTTC
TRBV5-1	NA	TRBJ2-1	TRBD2	CASSSYGTSGGYNEQFF	TGCGCCAGCAGCTCCTACGGGACTAGCGGGGGCTACAATGAGCAGTTCTTC
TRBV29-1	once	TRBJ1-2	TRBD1	CSAGTGGSGGYGYTF	TGCAGCGCCGGGACAGGGGGCTCGGGGGGGTATGGCTACACCTTC